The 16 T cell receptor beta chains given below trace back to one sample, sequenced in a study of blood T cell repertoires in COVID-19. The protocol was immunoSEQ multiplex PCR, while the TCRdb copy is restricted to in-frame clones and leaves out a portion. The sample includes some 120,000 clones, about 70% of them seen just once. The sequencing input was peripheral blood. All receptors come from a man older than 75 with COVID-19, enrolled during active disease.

Written as DNA, the CDR3 is TGTGCCAGCAGTTTTCGGACAGGAAAGGGAAACACCATATATTTT. Residues: CASSFRTGKGNTIYF. J is TRBJ1-3 and V is TRBV28, with 7 positions matching TRBD1. The CDR3 sequence is 15 residues long. CDR1 MDHEN and CDR2 SYDVKM come from the germline V gene. After removal of 3 bases from V and 4 bases from J, the junction contained 6 bases not matched to a gene.

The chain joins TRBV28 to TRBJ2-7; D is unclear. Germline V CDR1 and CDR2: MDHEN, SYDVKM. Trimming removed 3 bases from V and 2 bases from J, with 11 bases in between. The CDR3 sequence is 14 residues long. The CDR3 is CASSLHSPTYEQYF. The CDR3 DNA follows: TGTGCCAGCAGTTTGCACAGCCCTACCTACGAGCAGTACTTC.

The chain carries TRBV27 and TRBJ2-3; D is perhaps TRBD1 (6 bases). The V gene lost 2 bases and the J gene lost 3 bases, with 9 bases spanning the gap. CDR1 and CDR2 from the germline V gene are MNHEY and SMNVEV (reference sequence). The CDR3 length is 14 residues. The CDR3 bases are TGTGCCAGCAGTTTAGGGGGCGAGACAGATACGCAGTATTTT. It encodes CASSLGGETDTQYF.

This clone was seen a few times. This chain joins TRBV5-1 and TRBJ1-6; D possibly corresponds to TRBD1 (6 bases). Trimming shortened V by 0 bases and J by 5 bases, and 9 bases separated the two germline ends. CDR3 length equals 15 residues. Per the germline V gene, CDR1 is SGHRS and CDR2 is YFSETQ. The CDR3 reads CASSLGTGNNSPLHF. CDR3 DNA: TGCGCCAGCAGCTTGGGCACAGGGAATAATTCACCCCTCCACTTT.

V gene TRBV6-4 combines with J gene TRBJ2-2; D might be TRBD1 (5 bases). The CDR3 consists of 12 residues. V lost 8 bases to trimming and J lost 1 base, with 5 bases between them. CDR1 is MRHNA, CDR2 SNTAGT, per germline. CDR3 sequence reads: CASGQNTGELFF. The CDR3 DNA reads TGTGCCAGCGGACAGAACACCGGGGAGCTGTTTTTT.

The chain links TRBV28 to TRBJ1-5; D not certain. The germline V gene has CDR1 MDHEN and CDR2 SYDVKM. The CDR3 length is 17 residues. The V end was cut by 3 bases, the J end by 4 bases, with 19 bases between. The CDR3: CASSFAQSTAQNQPQHF. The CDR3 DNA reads TGTGCCAGCAGTTTCGCCCAATCTACCGCGCAAAATCAGCCCCAGCATTTT.

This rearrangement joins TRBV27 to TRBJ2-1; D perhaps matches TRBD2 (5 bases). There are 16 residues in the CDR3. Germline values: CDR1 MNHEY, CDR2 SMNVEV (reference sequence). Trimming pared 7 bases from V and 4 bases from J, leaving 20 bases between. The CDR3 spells CASTPSPAAWYNEQFF. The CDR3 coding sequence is TGTGCCAGCACCCCTAGCCCAGCGGCTTGGTACAATGAGCAGTTCTTC.

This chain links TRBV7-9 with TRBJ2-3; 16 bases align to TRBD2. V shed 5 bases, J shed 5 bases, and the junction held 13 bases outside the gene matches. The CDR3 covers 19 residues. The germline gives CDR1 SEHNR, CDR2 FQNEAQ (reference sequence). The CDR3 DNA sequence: TGTGCCAGCAGCACCCGATATGGGACTAGCGGGAGGGCAGGAGATACGCAGTATTTT. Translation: CASSTRYGTSGRAGDTQYF.

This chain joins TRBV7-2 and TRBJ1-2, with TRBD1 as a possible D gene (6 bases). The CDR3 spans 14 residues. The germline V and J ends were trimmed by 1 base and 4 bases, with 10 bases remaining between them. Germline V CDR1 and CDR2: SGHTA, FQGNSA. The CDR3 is CASSLEGTSYGYTF. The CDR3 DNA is TGTGCCAGCAGCTTAGAAGGGACAAGCTATGGCTACACCTTC. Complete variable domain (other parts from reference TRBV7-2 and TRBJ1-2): GAGVSQSPSNKVTEKGKDVELRCDPISGHTALYWYRQSLGQGLEFLIYFQGNSAPDKSGLPSDRFSAERTGGSVSTLTIQRTQQEDSAVYLCASSLEGTSYGYTFGSGTRLTVV.

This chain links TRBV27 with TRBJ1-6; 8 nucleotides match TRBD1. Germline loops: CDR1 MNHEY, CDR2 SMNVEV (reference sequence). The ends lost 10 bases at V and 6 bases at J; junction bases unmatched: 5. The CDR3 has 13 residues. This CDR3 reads CATLGQGNSPLHF. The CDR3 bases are TGTGCCACCCTTGGACAGGGTAATTCACCCCTCCACTTT.

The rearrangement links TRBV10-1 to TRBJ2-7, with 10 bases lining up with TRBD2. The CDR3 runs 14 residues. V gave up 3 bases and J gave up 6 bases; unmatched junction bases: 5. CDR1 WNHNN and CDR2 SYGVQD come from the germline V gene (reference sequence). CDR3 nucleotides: TGCGCCAGCAGTGAAGTACTAGCGGGAAGCGAGCAGTACTTC. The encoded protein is CASSEVLAGSEQYF.

The CDR3 region has the DNA TGTGCCAGCAGCCTCTCTAGCGGGAGAACAGAGACCCAGTACTTC. Translating gives CASSLSSGRTETQYF. The V gene is TRBV7-6, the J gene TRBJ2-5; TRBD2 matches 10 bases. The germline gives CDR1 SGHVS, CDR2 FNYEAQ. The CDR3 runs 15 residues. J lost 4 bases, V lost 5 bases, and 7 bases had no gene match.

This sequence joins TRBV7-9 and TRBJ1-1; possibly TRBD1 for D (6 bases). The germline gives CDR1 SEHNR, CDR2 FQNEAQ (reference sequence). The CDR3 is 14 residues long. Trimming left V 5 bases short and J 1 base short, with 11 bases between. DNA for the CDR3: TGTGCCAGCAGCCGGGGACACCCGAACACTGAAGCTTTCTTT. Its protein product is CASSRGHPNTEAFF.

The CDR3 region has the DNA TGTGCCAGCAGCTTCGGGTCTAAGGAGACCCAGTACTTC. It is translated as CASSFGSKETQYF. The V and J genes are TRBV9 and TRBJ2-5; D not certain. With 4 bases removed from V and 5 bases from J, the gap between germline ends came to 12 bases. Germline CDR1 is SGDLS and CDR2 is YYNGEE. CDR3 size: 13 residues.

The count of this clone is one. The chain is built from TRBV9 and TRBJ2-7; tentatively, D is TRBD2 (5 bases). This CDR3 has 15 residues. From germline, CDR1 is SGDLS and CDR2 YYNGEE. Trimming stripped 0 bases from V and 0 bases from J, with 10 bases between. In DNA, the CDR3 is TGTGCCAGCAGCGTAGGGACTTCAAGCTCCTACGAGCAGTACTTC. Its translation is CASSVGTSSSYEQYF.

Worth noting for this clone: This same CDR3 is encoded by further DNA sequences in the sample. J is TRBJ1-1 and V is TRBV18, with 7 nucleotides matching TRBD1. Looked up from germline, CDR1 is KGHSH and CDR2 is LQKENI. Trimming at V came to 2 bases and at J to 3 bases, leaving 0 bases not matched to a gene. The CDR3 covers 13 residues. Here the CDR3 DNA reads TGTGCCAGCTCACCAACAGGGGACACTGAAGCTTTCTTT. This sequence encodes CASSPTGDTEAFF.